The sequence of this TCR beta chain was determined in a study of blood T cell repertoires in COVID-19. Study-level information: Samples of COVID-19 (acute and convalescent) were obtained from the United States, Italy and Spain. PBMCs, B-cell-depleted T cells, or T cells provided the cDNA or gDNA that made up the material.

Original data processing: The assay estimated nucleated cells by amplifying reference gene primers. Libraries were prepared by immunoSEQ multiplex PCR; TCRdb keeps only in-frame clonotypes and omits some of them. Clone size and V and J calls were adopted from that table, with D and trimming inferred from the DNA. The repertoire holds tens of thousands of clones, approximately 80% seen once, with around 3.9% in the top ten. The CDR3 spans 17 residues. The germline V and J ends were trimmed by 2 bases and 4 bases, with 20 bases remaining between them. Germline V CDR1 and CDR2: SGHTA, FQGNSA. Sequenced material: peripheral blood. The chain uses TRBV7-2 and TRBJ1-1, with D tentatively TRBD1 (6 bases). This receptor was obtained from a woman in her sixties or seventies with acute or convalescent COVID-19. Written as DNA, the CDR3 is TGTGCCAGCAGCTTACGGGGCACAGGGTTGGGATTCACTGAAGCTTTCTTT. As protein: CASSLRGTGLGFTEAFF.